The present T cell receptor beta chain was sequenced within a study of tumor-infiltrating lymphocytes in primary liver carcinoma. Study information: Patients comprised men and women whose ages fell between 30 and 69 years. Sequencing of the samples generated roughly 3.65 to 8 million productive TCRbeta reads, with similar yields across tissue types. The study, taken as a whole, reports: Compared with blood, tumor repertoires held significantly more in their top 250 clones. Reduced overlap was seen in tumor-adjacent and tumor-blood pairs versus tumor region pairs.

This CDR3 is built from 13 residues. Looked up from germline, CDR1 is SNHLY and CDR2 is FYNNEI. V was cut by 6 bases and J by 5 bases, with 13 bases left in between. Reverse transcription of 500 to 650 ng total RNA with a constant-region primer produced TCR beta cDNA. Three rounds of nested multiplex PCR with slightly modified ARM-PCR produced TCR beta libraries. The two initial PCR rounds, about 9 cycles each, used TRBV1-TRBV30 forward and C-beta reverse primers. TCRdb re-analysed the multiplex PCR reads in MiXCR, keeping a single row per CDR3 protein. The sample includes tens of thousands of distinct CDR3 sequences, more than 60% of them seen just once. Total RNA and DNA came together from 20-30 mg of bulk tissue without cell sorting. As regards this clonotype: The antigen remains unidentified.

The chain combines TRBV2 with TRBJ2-5; D might be TRBD2 (6 bases). The specimen was tumor-adjacent normal liver tissue. The sequence was obtained from a man aged 40-49 years with primary liver carcinoma and hepatitis B virus infection. CDR3 nucleotides: TGTGCCAGCAGCGGGACTTGCATGGAGACCCAGTACTTC. Encoded protein: CASSGTCMETQYF.